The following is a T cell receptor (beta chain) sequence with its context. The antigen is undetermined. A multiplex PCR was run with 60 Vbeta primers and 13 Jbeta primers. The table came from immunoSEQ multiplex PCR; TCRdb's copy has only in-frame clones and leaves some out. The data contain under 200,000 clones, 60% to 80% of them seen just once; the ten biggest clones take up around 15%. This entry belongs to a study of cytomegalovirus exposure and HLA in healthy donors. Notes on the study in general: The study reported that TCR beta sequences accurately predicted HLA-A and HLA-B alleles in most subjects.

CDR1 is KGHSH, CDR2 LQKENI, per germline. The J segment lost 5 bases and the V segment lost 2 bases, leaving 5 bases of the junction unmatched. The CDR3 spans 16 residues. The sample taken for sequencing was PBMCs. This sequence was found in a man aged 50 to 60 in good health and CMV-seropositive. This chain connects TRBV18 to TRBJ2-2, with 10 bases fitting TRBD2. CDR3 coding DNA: TGTGCCAGCTCACCAAAGGGACTAGCGTTTACCGGGGAGCTGTTTTTT. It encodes CASSPKGLAFTGELFF.